This is a list of T cell receptor beta chains from one sample in a study of blood T cell repertoires in COVID-19. Sequenced by immunoSEQ multiplex PCR; TCRdb stores in-frame clones only, minus some. Altogether 65,000 or so clones are present, approximately 80% being singletons, with the ten largest covering roughly 10%. Sequenced material: peripheral blood. These receptors were taken from a man under 40 with COVID-19, enrolled during active disease. CDR3s include the opening cysteine and the closing phenylalanine or tryptophan. Fields, in order: V gene, J gene, D gene, clone size, CDR3 DNA, CDR3 protein. A D gene is named only where the DNA matches it firmly. Clone size is shown for a subset of rows, as once, few, many or a class of expanded clone.

TRBV9	TRBJ2-5	.	.	TGTGCCAGCAGCCCGGATTTAGCGGAGCAAGAGACCCAGTACTTC	CASSPDLAEQETQYF
TRBV7-9	TRBJ1-2	.	.	TGTGCCAGCAGGGGCACGGGGAAATACTATGGCTACACCTTC	CASRGTGKYYGYTF
TRBV6-6	TRBJ2-7	.	.	TGTGCCAGCAGCCCGGACGGGAGCTCCTACGAGCAGTACTTC	CASSPDGSSYEQYF
TRBV13	TRBJ2-7	TRBD1	once	TGTGCCAGCAGCGGACAGGGGGGGGTACCCTACGAGCAGTACTTC	CASSGQGGVPYEQYF
TRBV27	TRBJ1-1	.	.	TGTGCCAGCAGTCCCCGCTATTTCACTGAAGCTTTCTTT	CASSPRYFTEAFF
TRBV7-8	TRBJ1-2	TRBD1	.	TGTGCCAGCAGCTTAACCGGGACAGGGTACGATGGCTACACCTTC	CASSLTGTGYDGYTF
TRBV6-5	TRBJ1-5	.	.	TGTGCCAGCAGTTCGGGGAGTCAGCCCCAGCATTTT	CASSSGSQPQHF
TRBV24-1	TRBJ2-4	TRBD2	.	TGTGCCACCAGTGATCAACCGGGGGGGGACATTCAGTACTTC	CATSDQPGGDIQYF
TRBV11-3	TRBJ2-2	.	.	TGTGCCAGCAGCTTAGCCCAAATTTCCGGGGAGCTGTTTTTT	CASSLAQISGELFF
TRBV27	TRBJ2-5	.	.	TGTGCCAGCAGTTTAGCCCAGTATGAGACCCAGTACTTC	CASSLAQYETQYF
TRBV5-6	TRBJ2-7	TRBD2	.	TGTGCCAGCCGGCTTTGGTTGACTAGCGGGATTGGCAACGAGCAGTACTTC	CASRLWLTSGIGNEQYF
TRBV7-9	TRBJ2-4	.	once	TGTGCCAGCAGCAAGATAGCAGAGCCTCAGTACTTC	CASSKIAEPQYF
TRBV10-3	TRBJ2-7	.	.	TGTGCCATCAGTGATCCCTCCCCCTACGAGCAGTACTTC	CAISDPSPYEQYF
TRBV6-2/TRBV6-3	TRBJ1-2	TRBD1	once	TGTGCCAGCAGTTCCTTGCCCGACAGGGGCCTTAACTATGGCTACACCTTC	CASSSLPDRGLNYGYTF
TRBV19	TRBJ2-7	.	.	TGTGCCAGTAGTATGAGTGGGGGCTTGGACGAGCAGTACTTC	CASSMSGGLDEQYF
TRBV28	TRBJ1-5	TRBD1	.	TGTGCCAGCATTGCTCCGGACAGGGGGTCGAAACAGCCCCAGCATTTT	CASIAPDRGSKQPQHF
TRBV2	TRBJ2-6	.	few	TGTGCCAGCAGTGAAGTGGGAGACTTATCTGGGGCCAACGTCCTGACTTTC	CASSEVGDLSGANVLTF
TRBV5-1	TRBJ1-3	.	.	TGCGCCAGCAGGCCTGATTCCGCCGGGGGTGTGGGCACCATATATTTT	CASRPDSAGGVGTIYF
TRBV24-1	TRBJ1-1	.	.	TGTGCCACCAGTGTAAGGGAGGGCGATGAAGCTTTCTTT	CATSVREGDEAFF
TRBV4-1	TRBJ2-7	TRBD2	.	TGCGCCAGCAGCCAAGTCCCTAGCGGATACGAGCAGTACTTC	CASSQVPSGYEQYF
TRBV19	TRBJ1-2	TRBD1	.	TGTGCCAGTAGGGGAACGGACAGGGGGGCCGGTGGCTACACCTTC	CASRGTDRGAGGYTF
TRBV6-5	TRBJ2-4	.	.	TGTGCCAGCAGATGGGACCTGACTAGTAAAAACATTCAGTACTTC	CASRWDLTSKNIQYF
TRBV3-1/TRBV3-2	TRBJ2-5	.	.	TGTGCCAGCAGCCAAAGCGGTCAAGAGACCCAGTACTTC	CASSQSGQETQYF
TRBV24-1	TRBJ2-1	.	.	TGTGCCACCAGTGACTGGATGAGGGAAGCGCAGTTCTTC	CATSDWMREAQFF
TRBV9	TRBJ1-3	.	.	TGTGCCAGCAGCGGGCGCGGCTCTGGAAACACCATATATTTT	CASSGRGSGNTIYF
TRBV27	TRBJ2-1	TRBD2	few	TGTGCCAGCAGGCCCAAGTTACTAGCGGGGGGGGGTGAGCAGTTCTTC	CASRPKLLAGGGEQFF
TRBV15	TRBJ2-2	TRBD1	.	TGTGCCTCGGTAAAGACAGGGGCCAACACCGGGGAGCTGTTTTTT	CASVKTGANTGELFF
TRBV11-2	TRBJ2-7	.	.	TGTGCCAGCAGCGAGACTGCCGCGCAGTACTTC	CASSETAAQYF
TRBV10-3	TRBJ1-1	.	.	TGTGCCATCAGTGTAAGGGGGAACACTGAAGCTTTCTTT	CAISVRGNTEAFF
TRBV11-3	TRBJ2-1	.	.	TGTGCCAGCAGCTTACGGGCGGGGAGCTCCTACAATGAGCAGTTCTTC	CASSLRAGSSYNEQFF
TRBV11-2	TRBJ2-3	TRBD2	.	TGTGCCAGCAGCTTAGTTTCGGCGGGAGGGACGGGGTGGACAGATACGCAGTATTTT	CASSLVSAGGTGWTDTQYF
TRBV10-3	TRBJ2-7	.	.	TGTGCCATCAGTGAAGGGGACGAGCAGTACTTC	CAISEGDEQYF
TRBV28	TRBJ2-7	TRBD1	.	TGTGCCAGCGGTACAGGGGGCTCCTACGAGCAGTACTTC	CASGTGGSYEQYF
TRBV28	TRBJ2-1	.	once	TGTGCCAGCCCACCGGGTGGGACAGGGGGCCTAGCGGGAGGGAATGAGCAGTTCTTC	CASPPGGTGGLAGGNEQFF
TRBV19	TRBJ1-5	.	few	TGTGCCAGTAGTATCACAGGGCGCCTGGGGGGGCAGCCCCAGCATTTT	CASSITGRLGGQPQHF
TRBV19	TRBJ1-1	TRBD1	.	TGTGCCAGCGGGGACAGTCCGAACACTGAAGCTTTCTTT	CASGDSPNTEAFF
TRBV27	TRBJ1-4	TRBD1	once	TGTGCCAGCAGTTCCCGGGGACAGATAAATGAAAAACTGTTTTTT	CASSSRGQINEKLFF
TRBV4-1	TRBJ1-1	.	.	TGCGCCAGCAGCCAAGACGTTACGATCGGGGGCACTGAAGCTTTCTTT	CASSQDVTIGGTEAFF
TRBV4-1	TRBJ2-1	TRBD2	.	TGCGCCAGCAGCTCCCCTAGCGGGAGGGCTTACAATGAGCAGTTCTTC	CASSSPSGRAYNEQFF
TRBV4-1	TRBJ2-6	TRBD1	.	TGCGCCAGCAGCCAAGCTTTTTGGATCGGACAGGGCCTCTCTGGGGCCAACGTCCTGACTTTC	CASSQAFWIGQGLSGANVLTF
TRBV4-1	TRBJ1-1	.	.	TGCGCCAGCAGCCAAGATACGGGTTTAGGTTTGAACACTGAAGCTTTCTTT	CASSQDTGLGLNTEAFF
TRBV7-2	TRBJ2-1	.	.	TGTGCCAGCAGCCAAAGCCGAGTAGTTATTGAGCAGTTCTTC	CASSQSRVVIEQFF
TRBV19	TRBJ2-5	TRBD1	.	TGTGCCAGTAGTGCACAGGGGTCCTATTATGAGACCCAGTACTTC	CASSAQGSYYETQYF
TRBV5-1	TRBJ1-1	.	.	TGCGCCAGCAGCGAGGGGGTGAACACTGAAGCTTTCTTT	CASSEGVNTEAFF
TRBV28	TRBJ1-2	.	.	TGTGCCAGCAGTTTCCCCCCGGGCAGGGGCCATGGCTACACCTTC	CASSFPPGRGHGYTF